Listed here are 19 T cell receptor beta chains from one sample, sequenced in a study of memory CD4+ T cells and cytomegalovirus serostatus. The assay was immunoSEQ multiplex PCR, and TCRdb's table has in-frame clones only and misses some. The table has roughly 48,000 clones, around four fifths seen once. Single viable CD3+CD4+CD8-CD45RO+ cells were sorted as the memory CD4+ T cells. Sequencing was performed on memory CD4+ T cells from blood. Receptor source: an adult in good health and CMV-seropositive.

The chain is built from TRBV28 and TRBJ1-2; possible D gene TRBD1, 5 bases. V lost 5 bases and J lost 1, with 11 bases in between. CDR1 MDHEN and CDR2 SYDVKM come from the germline V gene. This CDR3 has 14 amino acids. The CDR3: CASSGGSFNYGYTF. CDR3 in DNA: TGTGCCAGCAGTGGGGGTAGTTTTAACTATGGCTACACCTTC.

V and J are TRBV10-3 and TRBJ2-1; 9 nucleotides line up with TRBD1. The CDR3 consists of 16 residues. After removal of 0 bases from V and 10 bases from J, the junction contained 10 bases not matched to a gene. The germline CDR1 and CDR2 sequences are ENHRY and SYGVKD. This CDR3 is CAISESTGRQGGEQFF. CDR3 bases: TGTGCCATCAGTGAGTCGACAGGAAGACAGGGGGGCGAGCAGTTCTTC.

The chain links TRBV28 to TRBJ1-5; D not certain. Trimming pared 5 bases from V and 2 bases from J, leaving 10 bases between. The CDR3 contains 14 residues. Germline-derived CDR1 and CDR2 are MDHEN and SYDVKM. In DNA form, the CDR3 reads TGTGCCAGCAGTCTTCGGAGAGGCAATCAGCCCCAGCATTTT. Its protein product is CASSLRRGNQPQHF.

The chain employs TRBV28 and TRBJ1-4; D is unclear. CDR3 length equals 14 residues. Trimming took 5 bases from V and 0 from J, leaving 7 bases between them. Germline V lookup: CDR1 MDHEN, CDR2 SYDVKM. The CDR3 loop is CASSPGATNEKLFF. In nucleotides, the CDR3 is TGTGCCAGCAGTCCGGGTGCAACTAATGAAAAACTGTTTTTT.

This clone was detected only once. The rearrangement uses TRBV20-1 and TRBJ2-7; D uncertain. CDR1 is DFQATT and CDR2 is SNEGSKA in the germline V gene (reference sequence). The CDR3 length is 11 residues. The CDR3 DNA reads TGCAGCTTAGGGTTGTCCTACGAGCAGTACTTC. Protein: CSLGLSYEQYF.

This chain uses TRBV5-1 with TRBJ2-3, with 8 bases aligning to TRBD1. J lost 1 base, V lost 2 bases, and 3 bases had no gene match. CDR3 size: 15 residues. Germline V lookup: CDR1 SGHRS, CDR2 YFSETQ. In DNA form, the CDR3 reads TGCGCCAGCAGCTTAGACAGGGGACGCACAGATACGCAGTATTTT. It specifies CASSLDRGRTDTQYF.

The V gene is TRBV4-1, the J gene TRBJ1-5; 7 nucleotides line up with TRBD1. Per the germline V gene, CDR1 is MGHRA and CDR2 is YSYEKL. This CDR3 is 14 amino acids long. Trimming removed 4 bases from V and 12 bases from J; junction bases left unmatched: 12. The CDR3 here is CASSPIGKGAYQHF. The CDR3 DNA reads TGCGCCAGCAGCCCGATCGGTAAGGGGGCCTACCAGCATTTT.

V usage is TRBV6-1 and J usage is TRBJ2-5; D is unclear. This CDR3 region has 13 residues. The germline CDR1 and CDR2 sequences are MNHNS and SASEGT. V was shortened by 6 bases and J by 0 bases, with 8 bases between the two germline ends. In DNA form, the CDR3 reads TGTGCCAGCAGCGAGATCTACCAAGAGACCCAGTACTTC. Encoded protein: CASSEIYQETQYF.

This CDR3 is CASSLKVEAFF. In DNA form, the CDR3 reads TGTGCCAGCAGCTTAAAAGTTGAAGCTTTCTTT. The J gene is TRBJ1-1, the V gene TRBV7-9, with D hard to call. CDR3 length equals 11 residues. CDR1 is SEHNR and CDR2 is FQNEAQ in the germline V gene (reference sequence). V was clipped by 2 bases and J by 7 bases, with 5 bases between them.

This clone appeared once. This rearrangement joins TRBV19 to TRBJ1-2; 10 bases fit TRBD1. CDR1 is LNHDA, CDR2 SQIVND, per germline (reference sequence). Trimming took 7 bases from V and 6 from J; bases not matched to a gene: 8. The length of the CDR3 is 14 residues. The CDR3 loop reads CASIPGGTGDGYTF. DNA for the CDR3: TGTGCCAGTATCCCTGGGGGGACAGGGGATGGCTACACCTTC.

This sequence joins TRBV2 and TRBJ1-6; D perhaps matches TRBD1 (5 bases). V was clipped by 7 bases and J by 7 bases, with 17 bases between them. Germline values: CDR1 SNHLY, CDR2 FYNNEI. The CDR3 length is 15 residues. The CDR3 protein is CASTHAQGINSPLHF. The CDR3 DNA reads TGTGCCAGCACCCACGCGCAGGGAATAAATTCACCCCTCCACTTT.

This clone is medium-sized (0.01 to 0.1%) in the sample. This chain connects TRBV7-9 to TRBJ1-1, with TRBD1 as a possible D gene (5 bases). This CDR3 is built from 11 residues. Between the trimmed V and J ends, which lost 4 bases and 8 bases, there was a span of 8 bases. Germline V gene sequence: CDR1 SEHNR, CDR2 FQNEAQ (reference sequence). In DNA, the CDR3 is TGTGCCAGCAGCTGGGGGGGAGAAGCTTTCTTT. As protein: CASSWGGEAFF.

This chain connects TRBV5-5 to TRBJ1-1, with 10 bases matching TRBD1. The CDR3 is 15 residues long. J was trimmed by 11 bases and V by 4 bases; bases with no gene match: 14. CDR1 SGHKS and CDR2 YYEKEE come from the germline V gene (reference sequence). Here the CDR3 reads CASSPVGQGVSAAFF. CDR3 coding DNA: TGTGCCAGCAGCCCCGTTGGACAGGGGGTGTCGGCTGCTTTCTTT.

The chain employs TRBV7-2 and TRBJ2-4; D may correspond to TRBD1 or TRBD2 (5 bases each). V dropped 5 bases and J dropped 1 base, with 18 bases sitting between them. Germline loops: CDR1 SGHTA, CDR2 FQGNSA. CDR3 length: 17 residues. CDR3 in amino acids: CASSRTDLWGAKNIQYF. CDR3 nucleotides: TGTGCCAGCAGCCGAACGGACCTGTGGGGGGCCAAAAACATTCAGTACTTC.

The V call is TRBV29-1, the J call TRBJ1-5, with 10 bases fitting TRBD1. V shed 7 bases, J shed 6 bases, and the junction held 9 bases outside the gene matches. The CDR3 extends over 14 amino acids. Per germline, CDR1 SQVTM and CDR2 ANQGSEA. The CDR3 bases are TGCAGCGCCCAGACAGGGGGCAATAGTCAGCCCCAGCATTTT. This sequence encodes CSAQTGGNSQPQHF.

The V and J genes are TRBV5-1 and TRBJ2-5, with D unresolved. The germline V and J ends were trimmed by 7 bases and 5 bases, with 24 bases remaining between them. Germline CDR1 and CDR2: SGHRS and YFSETQ. The CDR3 extends over 16 amino acids. CDR3: CASRLRGDRDGETQYF. The CDR3 DNA is TGCGCCAGCCGCCTAAGAGGTGATAGGGATGGGGAGACCCAGTACTTC.

Within the sample, this clone is medium-sized (0.01 to 0.1%). The chain joins TRBV4-3 to TRBJ2-7, with 10 positions matching TRBD1. Germline V gene data show CDR1 as LGHNA and CDR2 as YSLEER. The CDR3 totals 15 residues. The V gene end was trimmed by 4 bases and the J gene end by 3 bases; junction bases not matched to a gene: 6. As DNA, the CDR3 is TGCGCCAGCAGCCCTCCCGGGACAGGGGACTACGAGCAGTACTTC. Protein: CASSPPGTGDYEQYF.

The chain couples TRBV5-5 to TRBJ1-1; 8 bases map to TRBD1. CDR1 and CDR2 from the germline V gene are SGHKS and YYEKEE (reference sequence). The V gene end was trimmed by 2 bases and the J gene end by 0 bases; junction bases not matched to a gene: 9. The CDR3 is made up of 17 amino acids. The CDR3 spells CASSLPGQVIMNTEAFF. The CDR3 DNA sequence: TGTGCCAGCAGCTTACCGGGACAGGTTATCATGAACACTGAAGCTTTCTTT.

Written as DNA, the CDR3 is TGTGCCAGCGCCTGGGACAGACCCTACGAGCAGTACTTC. Translated, it gives CASAWDRPYEQYF. J is TRBJ2-7 and V is TRBV11-2, with 7 bases aligning to TRBD1. Germline CDR1 and CDR2: SGHAT and FQNNGV. After removal of 8 bases from V and 2 bases from J, the junction contained 6 bases not matched to a gene. The length of the CDR3 is 13 residues.